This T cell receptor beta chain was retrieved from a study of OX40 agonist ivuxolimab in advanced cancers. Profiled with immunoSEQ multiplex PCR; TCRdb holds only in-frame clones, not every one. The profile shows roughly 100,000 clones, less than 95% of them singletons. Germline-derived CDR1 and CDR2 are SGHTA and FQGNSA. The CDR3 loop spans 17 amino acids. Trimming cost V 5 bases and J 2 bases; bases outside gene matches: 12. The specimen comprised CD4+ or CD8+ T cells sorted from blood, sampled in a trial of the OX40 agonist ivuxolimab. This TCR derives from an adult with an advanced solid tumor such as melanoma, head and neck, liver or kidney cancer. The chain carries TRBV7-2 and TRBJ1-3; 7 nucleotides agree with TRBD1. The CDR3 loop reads CASSRIRDSGPGNTIYF. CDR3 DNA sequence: TGTGCCAGCAGCAGGATCCGGGACAGCGGACCTGGAAACACCATATATTTT.